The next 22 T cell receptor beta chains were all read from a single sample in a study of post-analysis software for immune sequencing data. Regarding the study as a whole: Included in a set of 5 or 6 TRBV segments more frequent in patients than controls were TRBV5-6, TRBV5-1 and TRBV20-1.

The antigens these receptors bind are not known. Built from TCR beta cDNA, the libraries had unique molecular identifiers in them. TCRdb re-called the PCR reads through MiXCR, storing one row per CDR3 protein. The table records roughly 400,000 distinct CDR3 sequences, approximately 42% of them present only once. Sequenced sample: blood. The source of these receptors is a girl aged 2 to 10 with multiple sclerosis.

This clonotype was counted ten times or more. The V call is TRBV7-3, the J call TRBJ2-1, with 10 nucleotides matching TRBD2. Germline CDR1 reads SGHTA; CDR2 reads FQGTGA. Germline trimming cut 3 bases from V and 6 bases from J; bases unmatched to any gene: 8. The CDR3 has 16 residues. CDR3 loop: CASSLGGTSEVNEQFF. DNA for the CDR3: TGTGCCAGCAGCTTGGGAGGGACTAGCGAAGTCAATGAGCAGTTCTTC.

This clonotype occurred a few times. This CDR3 reads CASSLATPNQPQHF. The CDR3, as DNA: TGTGCCAGCAGTTTAGCGACGCCAAATCAGCCCCAGCATTTT. The J gene is TRBJ1-5, the V gene TRBV12-3 or TRBV12-4; D gene unclear. The CDR3 is 14 residues long. Trimming removed 0 bases from V and 4 bases from J, with 7 bases in between.

Here the CDR3 reads CSARDPRGGGTEAFF. CDR3 DNA: TGCAGTGCTAGAGATCCGAGAGGGGGTGGCACTGAAGCTTTCTTT. V is TRBV20-1 and J is TRBJ1-1; weak D call: TRBD1 (6 bases). V was pared by 0 bases and J by 4 bases, with 15 bases between. CDR1 and CDR2 from the germline V gene are DFQATT and SNEGSKA (reference sequence). The CDR3 is made up of 15 amino acids.

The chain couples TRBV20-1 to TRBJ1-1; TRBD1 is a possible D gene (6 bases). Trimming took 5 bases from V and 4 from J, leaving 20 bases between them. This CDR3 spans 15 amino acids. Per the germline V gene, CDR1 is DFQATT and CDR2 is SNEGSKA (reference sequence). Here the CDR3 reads CSAYDSRGLGTEAFF. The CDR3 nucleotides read TGCAGTGCTTACGATAGTCGGGGGCTCGGCACTGAAGCTTTCTTT.

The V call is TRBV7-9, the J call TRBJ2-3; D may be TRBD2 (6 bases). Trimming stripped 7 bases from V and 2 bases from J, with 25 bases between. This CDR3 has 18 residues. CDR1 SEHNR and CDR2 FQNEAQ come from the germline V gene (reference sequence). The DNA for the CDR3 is TGTGCCAGCACCTCCTCCTTGGTAGCGGAGGTCTACACAGATACGCAGTATTTT. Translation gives CASTSSLVAEVYTDTQYF. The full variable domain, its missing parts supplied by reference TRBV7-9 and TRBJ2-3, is DTGVSQNPRHKITKRGQNVTFRCDPISEHNRLYWYRQTLGQGPEFLTYFQNEAQLEKSRLLSDRFSAERPKGSFSTLEIQRTEQGDSAMYLCASTSSLVAEVYTDTQYFGPGTRLTVL.

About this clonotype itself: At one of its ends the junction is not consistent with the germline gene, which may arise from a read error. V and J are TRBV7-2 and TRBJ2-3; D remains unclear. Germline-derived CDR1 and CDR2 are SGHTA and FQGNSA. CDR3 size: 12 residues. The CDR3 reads CASTDPTDAQYF. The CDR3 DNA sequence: TGTGCCAGCACCGACCCCACAGATGCGCAGTATTTT.

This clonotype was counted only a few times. CDR3 in amino acids: CAISVRLLETQFF. The CDR3 DNA reads as TGTGCCATCAGTGTGAGGCTCTTGGAGACCCAGTTCTTC. This rearrangement joins TRBV10-3 to TRBJ2-1; D is uncertain. The CDR3 is 13 amino acids. Germline CDR1 and CDR2: ENHRY and SYGVKD. The germline V and J ends were trimmed by 4 bases and 13 bases, with 17 bases remaining between them.

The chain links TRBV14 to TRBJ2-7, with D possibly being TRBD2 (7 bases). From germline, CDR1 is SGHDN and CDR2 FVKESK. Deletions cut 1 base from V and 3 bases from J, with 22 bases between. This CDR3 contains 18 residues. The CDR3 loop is CASSQVIGRGMAVYEQYF. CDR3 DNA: TGTGCCAGCAGCCAAGTGATAGGGAGGGGGATGGCCGTCTACGAGCAGTACTTC. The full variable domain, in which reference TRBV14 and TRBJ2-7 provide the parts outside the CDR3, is EAGVTQFPSHSVIEKGQTVTLRCDPISGHDNLYWYRRVMGKEIKFLLHFVKESKQDESGMPNNRFLAERTGGTYSTLKVQPAELEDSGVYFCASSQVIGRGMAVYEQYFGPGTRLTVT.

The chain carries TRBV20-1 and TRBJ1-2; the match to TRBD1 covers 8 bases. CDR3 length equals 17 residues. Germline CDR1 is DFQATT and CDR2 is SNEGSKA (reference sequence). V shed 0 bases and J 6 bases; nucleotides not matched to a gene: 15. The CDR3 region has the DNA TGCAGTGCTAGAGATTTTGGGACAGGCGGCTCTTTGGATGGCTACACCTTC. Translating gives CSARDFGTGGSLDGYTF.

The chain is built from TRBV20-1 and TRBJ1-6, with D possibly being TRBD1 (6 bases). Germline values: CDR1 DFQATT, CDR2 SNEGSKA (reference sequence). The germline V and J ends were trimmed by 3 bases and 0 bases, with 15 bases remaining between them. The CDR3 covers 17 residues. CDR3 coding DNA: TGCAGTGCTAGTATCCGGGGGCGAAGCTCCTATAATTCACCCCTCCACTTT. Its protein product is CSASIRGRSSYNSPLHF.

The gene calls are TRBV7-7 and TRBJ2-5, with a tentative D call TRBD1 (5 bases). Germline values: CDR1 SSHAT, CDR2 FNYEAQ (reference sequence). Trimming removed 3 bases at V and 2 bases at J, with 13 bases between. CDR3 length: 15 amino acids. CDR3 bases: TGTGCCAGCAGCTTCCAATGGGGCGCGCAAGAGACCCAGTACTTC. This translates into CASSFQWGAQETQYF.

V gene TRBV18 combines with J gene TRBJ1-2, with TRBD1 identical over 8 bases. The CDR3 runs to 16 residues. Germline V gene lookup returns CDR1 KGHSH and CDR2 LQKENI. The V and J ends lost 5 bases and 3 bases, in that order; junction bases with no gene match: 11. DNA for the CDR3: TGTGCCAGCTCAGCATTGACAGGGGCGGAAGACTATGGCTACACCTTC. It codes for CASSALTGAEDYGYTF.

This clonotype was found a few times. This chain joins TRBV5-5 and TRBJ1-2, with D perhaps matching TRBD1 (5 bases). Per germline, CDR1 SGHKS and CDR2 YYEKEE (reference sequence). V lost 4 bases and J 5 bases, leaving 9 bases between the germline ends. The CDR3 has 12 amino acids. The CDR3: CASSATDYGYTF. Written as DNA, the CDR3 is TGTGCCAGCAGCGCGACAGATTATGGCTACACCTTC. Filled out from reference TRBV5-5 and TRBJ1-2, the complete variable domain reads DAGVTQSPTHLIKTRGQQVTLRCSPISGHKSVSWYQQVLGQGPQFIFQYYEKEERGRGNFPDRFSARQFPNYSSELNVNALLLGDSALYLCASSATDYGYTFGSGTRLTVV.

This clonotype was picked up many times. The CDR3 sequence is CASSLGDSNYGYTF. In DNA, the CDR3 is TGCGCCAGCAGCTTGGGGGATTCTAACTATGGCTACACCTTC. The rearrangement uses TRBV5-1 and TRBJ1-2; D is ambiguous. Per germline, CDR1 SGHRS and CDR2 YFSETQ. The CDR3 loop spans 14 amino acids. Deletions cut 0 bases from V and 0 bases from J, with 6 bases between.

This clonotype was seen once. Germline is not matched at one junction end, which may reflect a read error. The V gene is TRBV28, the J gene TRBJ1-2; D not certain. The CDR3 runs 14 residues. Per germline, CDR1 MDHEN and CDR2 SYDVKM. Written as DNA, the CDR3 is TGTGCCTGCAGTTTGCCGGCACGATACTATGACTACACCTTC. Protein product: CACSLPARYYDYTF.

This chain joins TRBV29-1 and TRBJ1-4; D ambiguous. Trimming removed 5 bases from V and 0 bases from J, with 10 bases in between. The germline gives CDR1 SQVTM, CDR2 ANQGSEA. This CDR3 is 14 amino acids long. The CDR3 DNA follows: TGCAGCGTTTTACGACCGTCAACTAATGAAAAACTGTTTTTT. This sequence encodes CSVLRPSTNEKLFF.

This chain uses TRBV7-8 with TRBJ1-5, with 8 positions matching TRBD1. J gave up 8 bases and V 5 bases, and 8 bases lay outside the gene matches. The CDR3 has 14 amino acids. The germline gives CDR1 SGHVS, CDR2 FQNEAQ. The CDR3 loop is CASSVRQGREPQHF. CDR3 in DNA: TGTGCCAGCAGCGTCCGACAGGGGAGGGAGCCCCAGCATTTT.

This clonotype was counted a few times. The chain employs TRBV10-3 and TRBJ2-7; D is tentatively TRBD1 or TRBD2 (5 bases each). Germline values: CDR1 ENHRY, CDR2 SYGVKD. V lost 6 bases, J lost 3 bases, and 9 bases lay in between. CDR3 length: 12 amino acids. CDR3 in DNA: TGTGCCATCAGCCGGGACGACTACGAGCAGTACTTC. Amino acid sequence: CAISRDDYEQYF.

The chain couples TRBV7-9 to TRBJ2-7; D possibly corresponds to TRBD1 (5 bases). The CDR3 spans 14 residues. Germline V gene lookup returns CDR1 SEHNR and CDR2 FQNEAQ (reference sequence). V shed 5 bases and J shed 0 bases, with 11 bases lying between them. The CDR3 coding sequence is TGTGCCAGCAGCCCGTGGACAATCTCCTACGAGCAGTACTTC. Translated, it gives CASSPWTISYEQYF.

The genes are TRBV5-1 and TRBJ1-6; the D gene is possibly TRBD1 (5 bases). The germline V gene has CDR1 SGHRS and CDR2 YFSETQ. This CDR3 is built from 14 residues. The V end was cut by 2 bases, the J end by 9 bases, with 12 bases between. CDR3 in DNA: TGCGCCAGCAGCTTTCCGACAGAGGGTTCACCCCTCCACTTT. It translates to CASSFPTEGSPLHF.

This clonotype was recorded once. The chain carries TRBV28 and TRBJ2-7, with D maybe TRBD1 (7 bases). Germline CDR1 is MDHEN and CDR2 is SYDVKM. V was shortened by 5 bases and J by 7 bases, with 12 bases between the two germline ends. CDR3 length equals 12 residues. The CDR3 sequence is CASSQTGREQYF. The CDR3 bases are TGTGCCAGCAGTCAGACAGGGAGGGAGCAGTACTTC. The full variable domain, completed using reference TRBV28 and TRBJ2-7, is DVKVTQSSRYLVKRTGEKVFLECVQDMDHENMFWYRQDPGLGLRLIYFSYDVKMKEKGDIPEGYSVSREKKERFSLILESASTNQTSMYLCASSQTGREQYFGPGTRLTVT.

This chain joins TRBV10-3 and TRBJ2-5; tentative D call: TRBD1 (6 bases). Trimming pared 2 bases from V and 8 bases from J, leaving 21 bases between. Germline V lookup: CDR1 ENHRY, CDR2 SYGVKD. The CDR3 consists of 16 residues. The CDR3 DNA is TGTGCCATCAGTGAGATTATTGGACAGCCTCTTGGAACCCAGTACTTC. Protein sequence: CAISEIIGQPLGTQYF.